These 24 T cell receptor beta chains were sequenced from one sample in a study of cytomegalovirus exposure and HLA in healthy donors. Measured with immunoSEQ multiplex PCR; TCRdb has only the in-frame clones, and not every one. The sample lists 200,000 or so clones, over 75% occurring once. Sample: PBMCs. The source is a young woman in good health and CMV-seropositive.

The CDR3 region has the DNA TGTGCCTGCGGACAGGGGTTTGAAGATACGCAGTATTTT. Its protein is CACGQGFEDTQYF. The chain carries TRBV30 and TRBJ2-3, with 9 positions matching TRBD1. Germline V gene data show CDR1 as GTSNPN and CDR2 as SVGIG (reference sequence). After removal of 6 bases from V and 5 bases from J, the junction contained 6 bases not matched to a gene. This CDR3 has 13 amino acids.

The chain has TRBV6-1 and TRBJ2-7, with TRBD2 matching over 7 bases. Germline CDR1 and CDR2: MNHNS and SASEGT. Trimming at V came to 7 bases and at J to 3 bases, leaving 9 bases not matched to a gene. The CDR3 runs to 14 residues. The CDR3 DNA sequence: TGTGCCAGCACCCGGGGGGTGGGGGACTACGAGCAGTACTTC. Protein product: CASTRGVGDYEQYF.

This clone occurred once. Other DNA sequences in the sample encode the same CDR3. The chain uses TRBV4-2 and TRBJ2-6; perhaps TRBD2 as D (6 bases). V was pared by 3 bases and J by 4 bases, with 13 bases between. Germline assignment: CDR1 LGHNA and CDR2 YNFKEQ. The length of the CDR3 is 16 residues. CDR3 protein: CASSQEEGAGANVLTF. CDR3 DNA: TGTGCCAGCAGCCAGGAGGAGGGTGCGGGGGCCAACGTCCTGACTTTC.

The genes are TRBV19 and TRBJ2-1; D may be TRBD2 (6 bases). V was clipped by 3 bases and J by 9 bases, with 18 bases between them. Germline V gives CDR1 LNHDA, CDR2 SQIVND (reference sequence). The CDR3 length is 15 residues. The CDR3 DNA is TGTGCCAGTAGTATGGTTGGTAGTCAGGGAGGTGAGCAGTTCTTC. Amino acids: CASSMVGSQGGEQFF.

The chain recombines TRBV5-1 with TRBJ2-1; 11 bases map to TRBD1. From germline, CDR1 is SGHRS and CDR2 YFSETQ. J lost 5 bases, V lost 0 bases, and 10 bases had no gene match. The CDR3 extends over 18 amino acids. CDR3 region: CASSLDIFSDRGHNEQFF. The CDR3 DNA follows: TGCGCCAGCAGCTTGGATATTTTTTCGGACAGGGGGCACAATGAGCAGTTCTTC.

This sequence joins TRBV28 and TRBJ2-7, with a tentative D call TRBD1 (6 bases). Germline V lookup: CDR1 MDHEN, CDR2 SYDVKM. Trimming stripped 8 bases from V and 3 bases from J, with 17 bases between. This CDR3 contains 14 residues. Written as DNA, the CDR3 is TGTGCCAGCGCCGGAAGGGGGACAAACTACGAGCAGTACTTC. Protein: CASAGRGTNYEQYF.

This chain uses TRBV6-5 with TRBJ2-1; tentative D call: TRBD2 (6 bases). V lost 3 bases and J lost 0, with 12 bases in between. Germline CDR1 is MNHEY and CDR2 is SVGAGI. This CDR3 has 16 amino acids. The CDR3 bases are TGTGCCAGCAGTTATTCGGGAGACCACTCCTACAATGAGCAGTTCTTC. Amino acids: CASSYSGDHSYNEQFF.

The sample holds a few counts of this clone. The chain joins TRBV9 to TRBJ2-7; 8 bases align to TRBD2. CDR1 and CDR2 (germline): SGDLS, YYNGEE. The V segment lost 0 bases and the J segment 6 bases; nucleotides outside the gene matches: 5. CDR3 size: 14 residues. The CDR3 DNA is TGTGCCAGCAGCGTAGCGGGAGGGCCCTCCGAGCAGTACTTC. It encodes CASSVAGGPSEQYF. Using reference TRBV9 and TRBJ2-7 for the parts outside the CDR3, the full variable domain is DSGVTQTPKHLITATGQRVTLRCSPRSGDLSVYWYQQSLDQGLQFLIQYYNGEERAKGNILERFSAQQFPDLHSELNLSSLELGDSALYFCASSVAGGPSEQYFGPGTRLTVT.

J is TRBJ2-7 and V is TRBV30; TRBD1 agrees at 8 bases. The CDR3 extends over 13 amino acids. Trimming at V came to 3 bases and at J to 2 bases, leaving 3 bases not matched to a gene. CDR1 GTSNPN and CDR2 SVGIG come from the germline V gene (reference sequence). The chain's CDR3 is CAWRLDRAYEQYF. The CDR3 DNA follows: TGTGCCTGGAGATTGGACAGGGCCTACGAGCAGTACTTC.

The chain combines TRBV30 with TRBJ2-3; D not resolved. Germline CDR1 and CDR2: GTSNPN and SVGIG (reference sequence). This CDR3 region has 14 residues. V lost 2 bases and J lost 5, with 14 bases in between. The CDR3 reads CAWSPPPTVDTQYF. DNA for the CDR3: TGTGCCTGGAGTCCACCCCCCACGGTAGATACGCAGTATTTT.

CDR3 loop: CASSLGAGLRSGNTIYF. The CDR3 DNA reads as TGTGCCAGCAGCTTAGGGGCAGGTCTGCGCTCTGGAAACACCATATATTTT. The J gene is TRBJ1-3, the V gene TRBV13; D uncertain. The V end was cut by 0 bases, the J end by 0 bases, with 12 bases between. CDR1 and CDR2 from the germline V gene are PRHDT and FYEKMQ (reference sequence). The CDR3 sequence is 17 residues long.

The chain is built from TRBV19 and TRBJ1-4; 7 bases fit TRBD1. Per germline, CDR1 LNHDA and CDR2 SQIVND (reference sequence). The CDR3 extends over 13 amino acids. J lost 11 bases, V lost 4 bases, and 7 bases had no gene match. CDR3 DNA: TGTGCCAGTAGTAGCAGGGCGGACAGGAAACTGTTTTTT. Translating it yields CASSSRADRKLFF.

The J gene is TRBJ2-3, the V gene TRBV27; a possible D gene is TRBD2 (5 bases). Germline V gene sequence: CDR1 MNHEY, CDR2 SMNVEV (reference sequence). The length of the CDR3 is 14 residues. Trimming left V 8 bases short and J 0 bases short, with 12 bases between. CDR3 residues: CASGGGLSTDTQYF. DNA for the CDR3: TGTGCCAGCGGCGGCGGGCTTAGCACAGATACGCAGTATTTT.

The CDR3 bases are TGCAGCGTTGCGGCAGGGGAGGGCAATGAGCAGTTCTTC. Translation gives CSVAAGEGNEQFF. The V gene is TRBV29-1, the J gene TRBJ2-1, with D possibly TRBD2 on 7 matching bases. Germline V lookup: CDR1 SQVTM, CDR2 ANQGSEA. Trimming removed 4 bases from V and 6 bases from J, with 13 bases in between. This CDR3 has 13 residues.

V usage is TRBV30 and J usage is TRBJ1-1; tentative D call: TRBD1 (6 bases). The CDR3 has 12 amino acids. V lost 1 base, J lost 8 bases, and 11 bases lay in between. CDR1 GTSNPN and CDR2 SVGIG come from the germline V gene (reference sequence). The DNA of the CDR3 is TGTGCCTGGAGTGAACAGGGTTGGGAAGCTTTCTTT. Protein: CAWSEQGWEAFF.

The rearrangement links TRBV7-3 to TRBJ2-7, with TRBD2 identical over 8 bases. Germline CDR1 SGHTA, CDR2 FQGTGA. This CDR3 has 15 residues. V shed 5 bases and J 3 bases; nucleotides not matched to a gene: 9. This chain's CDR3 is CASSPQAGVSYEQYF. The CDR3 region has the DNA TGTGCCAGCAGCCCCCAAGCGGGAGTAAGCTACGAGCAGTACTTC.

The V gene is TRBV5-6, the J gene TRBJ2-5, with 10 bases identical to TRBD2. With 1 base clipped from V and 5 bases from J, the junction kept 8 bases outside the gene matches. The germline gives CDR1 SGHDT, CDR2 YYEEEE. This CDR3 contains 16 residues. The DNA for the CDR3 is TGTGCCAGCAGCTTGTTTCGGAGCGGGAGGGTGGAGACCCAGTACTTC. Residues: CASSLFRSGRVETQYF.

J is TRBJ2-2 and V is TRBV7-2, with no clear D. V dropped 1 base and J dropped 4 bases, with 7 bases sitting between them. The germline V gene encodes CDR1 SGHTA and CDR2 FQGNSA. The CDR3 covers 14 residues. CDR3 in amino acids: CASSLVRITGELFF. The CDR3 nucleotides are TGTGCCAGCAGCTTAGTGAGGATCACCGGGGAGCTGTTTTTT.

This clone was observed a few times. CDR3 region: CASSPGLHEQYF. As DNA, the CDR3 is TGCGCCAGCAGTCCAGGGTTGCACGAGCAGTACTTC. The chain uses TRBV10-1 and TRBJ2-7, with D perhaps matching TRBD1 (5 bases). The CDR3 has 12 amino acids. Looked up from germline, CDR1 is WNHNN and CDR2 is SYGVQD (reference sequence). The germline V and J ends were trimmed by 5 bases and 5 bases, with 10 bases remaining between them.

The chain is built from TRBV9 and TRBJ1-2; 7 bases align to TRBD1. The junction had 5 bases not matched to a gene; V was cut back by 3 bases and J by 6 bases. The CDR3 consists of 13 residues. Germline V lookup: CDR1 SGDLS, CDR2 YYNGEE. As DNA, the CDR3 is TGTGCCAGCAGCGAGACAGGGTCTAATGGCTACACCTTC. Encoded protein: CASSETGSNGYTF.

In its sample, this clone was seen once. V gene TRBV12-5 combines with J gene TRBJ2-1, with no clear D. This CDR3 region has 13 residues. Germline CDR1 is LGHNT and CDR2 is FRNRAP. V shed 2 bases and J shed 7 bases, with 9 bases lying between them. CDR3 amino acids: CASGLPPVNEQFF. CDR3 coding DNA: TGTGCTAGTGGTTTGCCCCCTGTGAATGAGCAGTTCTTC.

The chain combines TRBV29-1 with TRBJ1-2; the match to TRBD1 covers 8 bases. CDR3 length: 15 amino acids. In germline, CDR1 is SQVTM, CDR2 ANQGSEA. Losses at the gene ends were 0 bases for V and 8 bases for J; bases not matched to a gene: 11. The CDR3 sequence is CSVEDNRGKVGGYTF. The CDR3, as DNA: TGCAGCGTTGAAGATAACAGGGGGAAGGTGGGGGGCTACACCTTC.

This clone was recorded once. The genes are TRBV27 and TRBJ1-5; D perhaps matches TRBD1 (5 bases). V was trimmed by 5 bases and J by 6 bases, leaving 14 bases between them. The CDR3 runs to 14 residues. The germline CDR1 and CDR2 sequences are MNHEY and SMNVEV (reference sequence). The CDR3 reads CASSHLQGSQPQHF. The CDR3 bases are TGTGCCAGCAGTCATTTGCAGGGCAGTCAGCCCCAGCATTTT.

The chain joins TRBV5-1 to TRBJ2-5; a possible D gene is TRBD2 (6 bases). CDR1 SGHRS and CDR2 YFSETQ come from the germline V gene. V was trimmed by 5 bases and J by 5 bases, leaving 7 bases between them. The CDR3 length is 11 residues. CDR3 DNA: TGCGCCAGCAGTCGGGGGGAGACCCAGTACTTC. Protein: CASSRGETQYF. Full variable domain (missing parts from reference TRBV5-1 and TRBJ2-5): KAGVTQTPRYLIKTRGQQVTLSCSPISGHRSVSWYQQTPGQGLQFLFEYFSETQRNKGNFPGRFSGRQFSNSRSEMNVSTLELGDSALYLCASSRGETQYFGPGTRLLVL.